This TCR beta chain comes out of a study of response to subunit inactivated influenza vaccine. This CDR3 has 14 residues. The junction had 7 bases not matched to a gene; V was cut back by 5 bases and J by 0 bases. Germline loops: CDR1 DFQATT, CDR2 SNEGSKA (reference sequence). Overall study results and limits: New T cells are recruited in small numbers by each seasonal influenza vaccination, according to the authors' suggestion.

TCRdb re-called the RT-PCR reads through MiXCR, storing one row per CDR3 protein. The sample lists roughly 710,000 distinct CDR3 sequences, about 14% occurring once. Comment on this clonotype: The antigen remains undetermined.

The sequence was collected from a man aged 45-65 years who received an inactivated influenza vaccine. V is TRBV20-1 and J is TRBJ2-7, with 7 nucleotides matching TRBD2. This material consisted of PBMCs from blood, taken approximately 15 days before vaccination. The CDR3 bases are TGCAGTGCTGAGACTAAGCGGGACTCCTACGAGCAGTACTTC. This encodes CSAETKRDSYEQYF.